This T cell receptor beta chain was identified during a study of beta chain features in type 1 diabetes. The wider study: Patients did not differ from healthy donors in age, gender or cell yield.

A note on this clone: Its target is unknown.

Expressed TCRB transcripts were sequenced because the isolated RNA had all been reverse transcribed beforehand. Method: immunoSEQ multiplex PCR; TCRdb's copy keeps in-frame clones and lacks some. The repertoire includes just under 150,000 clones, approximately 13% of them detected once, and roughly 1.3% sits in the top ten. This CDR3 spans 12 amino acids. Germline trimming cut 8 bases from V and 3 bases from J; bases unmatched to any gene: 1. Germline V gene data show CDR1 as MGHRA and CDR2 as YSYEKL. Every donor provided one heparinised blood draw, which averaged about 110 mL. Each sorted population was over 95% pure. Study-level findings and limits: TCRB CDR3s were moderately but significantly shorter in Type 1 diabetes patients in all four CD4+ subsets. These data did not resolve whether HLA type affects TCRB rearrangement.

This rearrangement joins TRBV4-1 to TRBJ1-2, with TRBD1 matching 9 bases. This TCR came from a man aged 18 to 29 with type 1 diabetes. The sequenced material came from central memory CD4+ T cells from blood. The CDR3 sequence is CASGDRDYGYTF. The CDR3 coding sequence is TGCGCCAGCGGGGACAGGGACTATGGCTACACCTTC.